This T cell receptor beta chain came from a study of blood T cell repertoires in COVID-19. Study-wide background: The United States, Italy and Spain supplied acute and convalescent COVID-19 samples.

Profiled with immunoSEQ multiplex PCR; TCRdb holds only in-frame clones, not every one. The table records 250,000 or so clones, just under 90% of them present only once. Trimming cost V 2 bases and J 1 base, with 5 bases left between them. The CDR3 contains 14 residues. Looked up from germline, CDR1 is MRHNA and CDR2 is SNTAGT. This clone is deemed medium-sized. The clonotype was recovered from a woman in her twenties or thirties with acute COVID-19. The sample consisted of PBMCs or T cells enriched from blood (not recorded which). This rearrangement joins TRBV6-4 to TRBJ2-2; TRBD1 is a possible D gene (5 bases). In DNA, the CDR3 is TGTGCCAGCAGTGACAGGGGGAACACCGGGGAGCTGTTTTTT. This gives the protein CASSDRGNTGELFF.